This T cell receptor beta chain was recovered during a study of breast tumors, draining lymph nodes, adjacent tissues. In this sample, this clonotype turned up a few times. Antigen unknown. Breast cancer patients provided tissue from their axillary draining lymph nodes. Findings and caveats of the study: Compared with lymph nodes, tumors were less diverse; compared with nontumor tissue, more. Findings are consistent with lymph node origin and intratumoral expansion of most tumor T cells. Luminal-like breast cancer showed significantly higher tumor–nontumor repertoire similarity than basal-like.

TCRdb itself ran the multiplex PCR reads through MiXCR, one entry per CDR3 protein. The sample records 200,000 or so distinct CDR3 sequences, 31% being singletons. The CDR3 consists of 15 residues. Germline V CDR1 and CDR2: MDHEN, SYDVKM. The trim removed 3 bases at V and 8 bases at J, leaving 8 bases unmatched. The sample taken for sequencing was axillary lymph node tissue. The TCR comes from a female donor with breast cancer. Some clones in this sample may be carry-over from other donors' samples. The rearrangement links TRBV28 to TRBJ2-1; 9 bases are shared with TRBD2. CDR3 DNA sequence: TGTGCCAGCAGTTTTTCTAGCGGGACGGGGGATGAGCAGTTCTTC. Its translation is CASSFSSGTGDEQFF.